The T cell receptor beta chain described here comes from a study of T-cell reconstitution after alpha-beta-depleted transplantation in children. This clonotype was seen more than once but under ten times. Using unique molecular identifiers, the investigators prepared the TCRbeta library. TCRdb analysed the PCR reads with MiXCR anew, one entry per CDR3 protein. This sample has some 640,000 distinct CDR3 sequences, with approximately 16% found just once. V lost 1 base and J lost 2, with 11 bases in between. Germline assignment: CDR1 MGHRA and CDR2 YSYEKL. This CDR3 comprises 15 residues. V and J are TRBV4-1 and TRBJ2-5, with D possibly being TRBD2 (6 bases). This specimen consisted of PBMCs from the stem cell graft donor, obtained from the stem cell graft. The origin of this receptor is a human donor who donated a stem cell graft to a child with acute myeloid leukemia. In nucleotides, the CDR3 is TGCGCCAGCAGCCAAGTTCAGGGACTTCAAGAGACCCAGTACTTC. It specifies CASSQVQGLQETQYF.